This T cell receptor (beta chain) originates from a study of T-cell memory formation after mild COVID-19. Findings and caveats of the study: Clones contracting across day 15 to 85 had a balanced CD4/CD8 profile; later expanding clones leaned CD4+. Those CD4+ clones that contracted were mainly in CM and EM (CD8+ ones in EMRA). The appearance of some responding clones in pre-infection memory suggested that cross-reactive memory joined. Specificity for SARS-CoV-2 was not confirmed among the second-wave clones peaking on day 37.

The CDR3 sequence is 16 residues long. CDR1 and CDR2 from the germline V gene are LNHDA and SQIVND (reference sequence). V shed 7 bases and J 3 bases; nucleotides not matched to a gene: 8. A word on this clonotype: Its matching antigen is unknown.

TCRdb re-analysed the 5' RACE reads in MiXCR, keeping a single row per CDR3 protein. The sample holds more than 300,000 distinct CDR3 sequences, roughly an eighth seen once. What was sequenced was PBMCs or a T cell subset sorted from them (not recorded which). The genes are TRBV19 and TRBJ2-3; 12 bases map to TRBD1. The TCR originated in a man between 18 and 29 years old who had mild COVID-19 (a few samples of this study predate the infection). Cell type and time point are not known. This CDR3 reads CASTRPGQGATDTQYF. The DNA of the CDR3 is TGTGCCAGTACCAGACCGGGACAGGGGGCTACAGATACGCAGTATTTT.